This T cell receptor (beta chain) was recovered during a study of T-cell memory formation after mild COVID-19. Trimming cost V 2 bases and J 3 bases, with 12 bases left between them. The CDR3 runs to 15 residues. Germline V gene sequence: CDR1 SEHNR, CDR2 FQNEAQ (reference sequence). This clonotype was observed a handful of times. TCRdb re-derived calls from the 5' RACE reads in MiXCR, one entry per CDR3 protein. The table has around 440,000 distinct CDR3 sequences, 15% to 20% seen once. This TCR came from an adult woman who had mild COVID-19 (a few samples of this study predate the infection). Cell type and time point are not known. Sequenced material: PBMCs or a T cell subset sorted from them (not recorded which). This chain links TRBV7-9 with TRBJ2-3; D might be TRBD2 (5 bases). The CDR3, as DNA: TGTGCCAGCAGCTTAAAGGGAGATGGGACAGATACGCAGTATTTT. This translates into CASSLKGDGTDTQYF. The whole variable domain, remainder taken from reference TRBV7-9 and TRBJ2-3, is DTGVSQNPRHKITKRGQNVTFRCDPISEHNRLYWYRQTLGQGPEFLTYFQNEAQLEKSRLLSDRFSAERPKGSFSTLEIQRTEQGDSAMYLCASSLKGDGTDTQYFGPGTRLTVL.